These 17 T cell receptor beta chains were sequenced from one sample in a study of vaccination and CD4 T cells after COVID-19. The Oncomine TCR Beta short-read assay generated sequence data from the DNA of cultured CD4+ T cells. Using its own MiXCR run on the PCR reads, TCRdb lists one record per CDR3 protein. This sample carries around 19,000 distinct CDR3 sequences, 45% to 65% of them seen once, and the ten largest clones take roughly 11%. Their antigens are not known. Noted treatment: roughly nine-day PBMC culture with coronavirus spike peptide pools or control peptides (ViraFEST assay). Sequenced sample: CD4+ T cells from blood, cultured in vitro. Source of these receptors: a human donor who had recovered from COVID-19.

V usage is TRBV20-1 and J usage is TRBJ2-1; 7 bases agree with TRBD1. J was trimmed by 12 bases and V by 0 bases; bases with no gene match: 14. Germline V lookup: CDR1 DFQATT, CDR2 SNEGSKA (reference sequence). There are 15 residues in the CDR3. The CDR3 DNA is TGCAGTGCTAGAGAAACACAGGGGACGCCTGCCTTGCAGTTCTTC. Amino acids: CSARETQGTPALQFF.

There are a few counts of this clonotype. The rearrangement links TRBV2 to TRBJ1-5, with D possibly matching TRBD1 (5 bases). CDR3 length: 15 amino acids. CDR1 is SNHLY, CDR2 FYNNEI, per germline. Trimming removed 3 bases from V and 2 bases from J, with 11 bases in between. The CDR3 is CASSDWGYGNQPQHF. The CDR3 nucleotides read TGTGCCAGCAGTGATTGGGGGTATGGCAATCAGCCCCAGCATTTT. Full variable domain (outside the CDR3, taken from reference TRBV2 and TRBJ1-5): EPEVTQTPSHQVTQMGQEVILRCVPISNHLYFYWYRQILGQKVEFLVSFYNNEISEKSEIFDDQFSVERPDGSNFTLKIRSTKLEDSAMYFCASSDWGYGNQPQHFGDGTRLSIL.

The gene calls are TRBV27 and TRBJ1-2, with D perhaps TRBD1 (5 bases). Germline CDR1 is MNHEY and CDR2 is SMNVEV (reference sequence). V was clipped by 7 bases and J by 1 base, with 22 bases between them. This CDR3 is 17 amino acids long. The CDR3 reads CASKPNGDPNLNYGYTF. CDR3 DNA: TGTGCCAGCAAACCTAACGGGGACCCCAACCTTAACTATGGCTACACCTTC.

This clonotype came up once. The chain carries TRBV7-2 and TRBJ1-3, with D maybe TRBD1 (6 bases). Per germline, CDR1 SGHTA and CDR2 FQGNSA. This CDR3 is built from 16 residues. V lost 5 bases and J 0 bases, leaving 14 bases between the germline ends. CDR3 nucleotide sequence: TGTGCCAGCAGCCGTCAGGGGCAGATCTCTGGAAACACCATATATTTT. It translates to CASSRQGQISGNTIYF.

The chain joins TRBV20-1 to TRBJ1-2, with D unresolved. Trimming removed 0 bases at V and 6 bases at J, with 17 bases between. The CDR3 spans 15 residues. Germline assignment: CDR1 DFQATT and CDR2 SNEGSKA (reference sequence). CDR3 in amino acids: CSARDPRTGPHGYTF. Here the CDR3 DNA reads TGCAGTGCTAGAGACCCGCGGACGGGCCCCCATGGCTACACCTTC.

V gene TRBV30 combines with J gene TRBJ1-6; 11 positions agree with TRBD1. This CDR3 has 15 residues. J gave up 7 bases and V 4 bases, and 6 bases lay outside the gene matches. CDR1 is GTSNPN, CDR2 SVGIG, per germline (reference sequence). The CDR3 loop reads CAWIPGDRGNSPLHF. The CDR3 DNA follows: TGTGCCTGGATTCCCGGGGACAGGGGGAATTCACCCCTCCACTTT.

V usage is TRBV5-4 and J usage is TRBJ2-7; TRBD1 matches 7 bases. The CDR3 is made up of 14 amino acids. The germline CDR1 and CDR2 sequences are SGHNT and YYREEE (reference sequence). The V gene end was trimmed by 1 base and the J gene end by 4 bases; junction bases not matched to a gene: 5. The CDR3: CASSLLQGEYEQYF. The CDR3 DNA sequence: TGTGCCAGCAGCTTGTTGCAGGGGGAGTACGAGCAGTACTTC.

The chain links TRBV19 to TRBJ1-5, with D possibly being TRBD1 (5 bases). The CDR3 length is 14 residues. Germline assignment: CDR1 LNHDA and CDR2 SQIVND (reference sequence). With 7 bases removed from V and 11 bases from J, the gap between germline ends came to 21 bases. CDR3 loop: CASTPRTGGRSQHF. CDR3 nucleotide sequence: TGTGCCAGTACGCCCCGGACCGGGGGAAGGTCCCAGCATTTT.

V usage is TRBV27 and J usage is TRBJ2-1; a possible D gene is TRBD2 (5 bases). V dropped 2 bases and J dropped 0 bases, with 20 bases sitting between them. The CDR3 consists of 19 residues. In germline, CDR1 is MNHEY, CDR2 SMNVEV (reference sequence). CDR3 bases: TGTGCCAGCAGTTTAACTAGGAGAGTGGATATGGGCTCCTACAATGAGCAGTTCTTC. Its translation is CASSLTRRVDMGSYNEQFF.

In this sample, this clonotype turned up a few times. The chain combines TRBV2 with TRBJ1-6; D unclear. Germline CDR1 reads SNHLY; CDR2 reads FYNNEI. With 4 bases removed from V and 14 bases from J, the gap between germline ends came to 21 bases. CDR3 length: 15 residues. The CDR3 DNA is TGTGCCAGCAGTGTAGGACTTCCGGGCCCTTCGTCCCTCCACTTT. Amino acids: CASSVGLPGPSSLHF.

Written as DNA, the CDR3 is TGTGCCAGCTCACCAAGCAGGGCTAACGAGCAGTACTTC. Protein product: CASSPSRANEQYF. V and J are TRBV18 and TRBJ2-7; perhaps TRBD1 as D (5 bases). Germline V gene sequence: CDR1 KGHSH, CDR2 LQKENI. Trimming removed 2 bases at V and 5 bases at J, with 10 bases between. This CDR3 comprises 13 residues. The full variable domain, rest sourced from reference TRBV18 and TRBJ2-7, is NAGVMQNPRHLVRRRGQEARLRCSPMKGHSHVYWYRQLPEEGLKFMVYLQKENIIDESGMPKERFSAEFPKEGPSILRIQQVVRGDSAAYFCASSPSRANEQYFGPGTRLTVT.

This clonotype appeared a few times. The chain is built from TRBV25-1 and TRBJ2-7; 8 nucleotides line up with TRBD1. Looked up from germline, CDR1 is MGHDK and CDR2 is SYGVNS. V gave up 1 base and J gave up 6 bases; unmatched junction bases: 5. The CDR3 runs 14 residues. The CDR3 loop reads CASSESDRGSEQYF. CDR3 nucleotide sequence: TGTGCCAGCAGTGAATCCGACAGGGGTTCCGAGCAGTACTTC.

The gene calls are TRBV6-1 and TRBJ1-3, with unresolved D. Germline assignment: CDR1 MNHNS and CDR2 SASEGT. The CDR3 contains 15 residues. The ends were cut back, 6 bases at V and 0 bases at J, with 12 bases in the middle. CDR3 residues: CASSPPGNSGNTIYF. DNA for the CDR3: TGTGCCAGCAGCCCTCCGGGAAACTCTGGAAACACCATATATTTT.

The chain is built from TRBV20-1 and TRBJ2-3; no firm D call. Germline loops: CDR1 DFQATT, CDR2 SNEGSKA (reference sequence). The V end lost 0 bases, the J end lost 6 bases, and 16 bases lay between the germline ends. This CDR3 has 15 amino acids. Written as DNA, the CDR3 is TGCAGTGCTAGAGATCGGTCCGGGCCCAGGGATACGCAGTATTTT. Encoded protein: CSARDRSGPRDTQYF.

This clonotype was seen once. The rearrangement uses TRBV7-2 and TRBJ1-1; D is perhaps TRBD1 (6 bases). This CDR3 is 17 amino acids long. Germline lookup yields CDR1 SGHTA and CDR2 FQGNSA. V dropped 5 bases and J dropped 3 bases, with 22 bases sitting between them. The CDR3 DNA reads TGTGCCAGCAGCCTCGAATTATACAGGGCAGGGGACACTGAAGCTTTCTTT. Its protein product is CASSLELYRAGDTEAFF. The full variable domain, completed using reference TRBV7-2 and TRBJ1-1, is GAGVSQSPSNKVTEKGKDVELRCDPISGHTALYWYRQSLGQGLEFLIYFQGNSAPDKSGLPSDRFSAERTGGSVSTLTIQRTQQEDSAVYLCASSLELYRAGDTEAFFGQGTRLTVV.

The chain uses TRBV20-1 and TRBJ1-2, with D possibly being TRBD1 (5 bases). The V and J ends lost 3 bases and 4 bases respectively, with 18 bases between them. This CDR3 has 15 amino acids. Germline-derived CDR1 and CDR2 are DFQATT and SNEGSKA (reference sequence). The CDR3 reads CSASPGSGQLYGYTF. In nucleotides, the CDR3 is TGCAGTGCTAGTCCGGGTTCCGGACAACTCTATGGCTACACCTTC.

The rearrangement uses TRBV15 and TRBJ2-7; 9 bases line up with TRBD2. Germline loops: CDR1 LNHNV, CDR2 YYDKDF (reference sequence). V shed 8 bases and J 5 bases; nucleotides not matched to a gene: 10. There are 14 residues in the CDR3. CDR3 residues: CATWPGGRANEQYF. The CDR3 DNA is TGTGCCACCTGGCCGGGCGGGAGGGCCAACGAGCAGTACTTC.